Listed here are 8 T cell receptor beta chains from one sample, sequenced in a study of beta chain features in type 1 diabetes. Findings and limits, study-wide: Type 1 diabetes patients showed a moderate but significant shortening of TCRB CDR3s in all four CD4+ subsets.

Sequencing targeted expressed TCRB transcripts, as all isolated RNA had been reverse transcribed. Produced via immunoSEQ multiplex PCR; TCRdb's table is partial and in-frame only. The table has over 200,000 clones, 9.5% to 13% seen once. Antigens of these TCRs are unknown. Sequencing was carried out using naive CD4+ T cells from blood. The receptor set was obtained from a man aged 25 to 40 with type 1 diabetes.

This clone was seen a few times. J is TRBJ2-1 and V is TRBV5-4; 14 bases align to TRBD2. The CDR3 spans 16 residues. Germline CDR1 and CDR2: SGHNT and YYREEE (reference sequence). Trimming removed 1 base from V and 8 bases from J; junction bases left unmatched: 5. CDR3 in amino acids: CASSLRLAGGLDEQFF. CDR3 coding DNA: TGTGCCAGCAGCTTGCGACTAGCGGGGGGGCTCGATGAGCAGTTCTTC.

The chain couples TRBV4-1 to TRBJ2-1; D gene uncertain. The V gene lost 2 bases and the J gene lost 2 bases, with 7 bases spanning the gap. This CDR3 spans 14 amino acids. Germline assignment: CDR1 MGHRA and CDR2 YSYEKL. Written as DNA, the CDR3 is TGCGCCAGCAGCCAAAGGCAGGCCTACAATGAGCAGTTCTTC. It specifies CASSQRQAYNEQFF.

The rearrangement uses TRBV5-4 and TRBJ1-2, with 8 bases matching TRBD1. V lost 4 bases and J lost 5; bases outside the gene matches: 7. CDR3 size: 14 residues. Germline V gives CDR1 SGHNT, CDR2 YYREEE (reference sequence). The CDR3 region has the DNA TGTGCCAGCAGCAACGGACAGGGAATATATGGCTACACCTTC. Its translation is CASSNGQGIYGYTF.

This clone was observed a single time. The chain employs TRBV28 and TRBJ2-5; TRBD2 matches 11 bases. The germline V gene has CDR1 MDHEN and CDR2 SYDVKM. The CDR3 is 12 amino acids. V dropped 7 bases and J dropped 12; count of bases not matched to a gene: 7. The DNA of the CDR3 is TGTGCCAGCACTAGCGGGGGGTATAGTAAGTACTTC. Its protein is CASTSGGYSKYF. Supplemented by reference TRBV28 and TRBJ2-5, the full variable domain reads DVKVTQSSRYLVKRTGEKVFLECVQDMDHENMFWYRQDPGLGLRLIYFSYDVKMKEKGDIPEGYSVSREKKERFSLILESASTNQTSMYLCASTSGGYSKYFGPGTRLLVL.

The table lists this clone with a few counts. This rearrangement joins TRBV7-3 to TRBJ2-3, with D possibly being TRBD1 (5 bases). Trimming removed 2 bases at V and 2 bases at J, with 11 bases between. This CDR3 region has 15 residues. Per the germline V gene, CDR1 is SGHTA and CDR2 is FQGTGA. The DNA for the CDR3 is TGTGCCAGCAGCTTACAGGGCGGTCTCACAGATACGCAGTATTTT. Translation: CASSLQGGLTDTQYF.

This clone was recorded a few times. The V and J genes are TRBV5-1 and TRBJ1-1, with D possibly being TRBD1 (6 bases). The germline V and J ends were trimmed by 0 bases and 10 bases, with 13 bases remaining between them. CDR3 size: 13 residues. CDR1 SGHRS and CDR2 YFSETQ come from the germline V gene. The CDR3 sequence is CASSLVGHDGAFF. CDR3 DNA: TGCGCCAGCAGCTTGGTGGGACACGACGGAGCTTTCTTT.

The chain couples TRBV18 to TRBJ2-3; 10 nucleotides match TRBD2. The V gene's germline CDR1 is KGHSH and CDR2 LQKENI. The J segment lost 15 bases and the V segment lost 4 bases, leaving 16 bases of the junction unmatched. The CDR3 covers 15 residues. DNA for the CDR3: TGTGCCAGCTCACTATCCGGGACTAGCGCCCTTCGTTTTTATTTT. Translation: CASSLSGTSALRFYF.

This clone was observed a few times. The J gene is TRBJ1-2, the V gene TRBV5-4, with 11 bases aligning to TRBD1. CDR1 and CDR2 from the germline V gene are SGHNT and YYREEE (reference sequence). V shed 3 bases and J 7 bases; nucleotides not matched to a gene: 5. The CDR3 is 14 residues long. The DNA of the CDR3 is TGTGCCAGCAGCTGGGACAGGGGGGGTCCTGGCTACACCTTC. Translated: CASSWDRGGPGYTF.